This TCR beta chain was retrieved from a study of blood T cell repertoires in COVID-19. There are 14 residues in the CDR3. The ends were cut back, 4 bases at V and 3 bases at J, with 13 bases in the middle. Germline CDR1 and CDR2: SGHRS and YFSETQ. Measured with immunoSEQ multiplex PCR; TCRdb has only the in-frame clones, and not every one. The repertoire holds over 120,000 clones, with 75% to 90% as singletons. Sequencing input: peripheral blood. The rearrangement links TRBV5-1 to TRBJ1-2, with no clear D. This TCR came from a man aged 70-80 years who had recovered from COVID-19. Written as DNA, the CDR3 is TGCGCCAGCAGCGCAAGGCAGGCTGACTATGGCTACACCTTC. It translates to CASSARQADYGYTF.